These 6 T cell receptor beta chains originate from one sample sequenced in a study of monozygotic twins with inflammatory bowel disease. With the 5' RACE reads reprocessed, TCRdb shows one record per CDR3 protein and no DNA. Its clone listing holds around 380,000 distinct CDR3 sequences. The source material was blood. Receptor source: a human donor with ulcerative colitis or Crohn's disease, or a healthy co-twin of an affected twin (not recorded which).

The chain combines TRBV3-1 with TRBJ2-3; TCRdb outputs TRBD2, but without DNA this stays unchecked. Germline V lookup: CDR1 LGHDT, CDR2 YNNKEL (reference sequence). The CDR3 consists of 16 residues. The CDR3 reads CASSQDGSAGGSTQYF.

The chain is built from TRBV27 and TRBJ2-7; the TCRdb call, TRBD1, lacks DNA for checking. Germline V gene sequence: CDR1 MNHEY, CDR2 SMNVEV (reference sequence). The CDR3 runs 13 residues. CDR3 protein: CASSPSAGYEQYF.

The CDR3 reads CASSLVGGAGPYEQYF. This chain connects TRBV5-1 to TRBJ2-7; TCRdb outputs TRBD1, but without DNA this stays unchecked. Germline-derived CDR1 and CDR2 are SGHRS and YFSETQ. The CDR3 is 16 residues long. Together with reference TRBV5-1 and TRBJ2-7, the CDR3 gives the full variable domain: KAGVTQTPRYLIKTRGQQVTLSCSPISGHRSVSWYQQTPGQGLQFLFEYFSETQRNKGNFPGRFSGRQFSNSRSEMNVSTLELGDSALYLCASSLVGGAGPYEQYFGPGTRLTVT.

The V call is TRBV3-1, the J call TRBJ2-2. CDR1 is LGHDT and CDR2 is YNNKEL in the germline V gene (reference sequence). The CDR3 has 13 amino acids. The CDR3 spells CASSQVDTGELFF.

This sequence joins TRBV12-3 or TRBV12-4 and TRBJ1-2. CDR3 length equals 14 residues. This chain's CDR3 is CASSFQSGFHGYTF.

The chain uses TRBV7-9 and TRBJ2-3; lacking DNA, the TRBD2 call made by TCRdb goes unchecked. Germline V gene sequence: CDR1 SEHNR, CDR2 FQNEAQ (reference sequence). The CDR3 totals 16 residues. CDR3 region: CASSLGLAGVADTQYF.